Shown below are 27 T cell receptor beta chains from a single sample sequenced in a study of T-cell memory formation after mild COVID-19. TCRdb passed the 5' RACE reads through MiXCR, listing each CDR3 protein once. The sample shows 140,000 to 150,000 distinct CDR3 sequences, under 7% of them seen only once. Sequencing was done on a sample of PBMCs or a T cell subset sorted from them (not recorded which). These receptors all come from an adult woman who had mild COVID-19 (a few samples of this study predate the infection). Cell type and time point are not known.

This clonotype was counted at least ten times. The chain recombines TRBV12-3 or TRBV12-4 with TRBJ1-5, with D unresolved. CDR3 length: 14 amino acids. Trimming removed 8 bases at V and 3 bases at J, with 14 bases between. For the CDR3, the DNA is TGTGCCAGCCGATCCTCCAGTCCCAATCAGCCCCAGCATTTT. Its protein product is CASRSSSPNQPQHF.

This clonotype was detected many times. CDR3 protein: CAGKRSIRDYEQYF. Written as DNA, the CDR3 is TGTGCCGGAAAAAGGAGCATTCGGGACTACGAGCAGTACTTC. The V gene is TRBV2, the J gene TRBJ2-7; perhaps TRBD2 as D (5 bases). From germline, CDR1 is SNHLY and CDR2 FYNNEI. V lost 11 bases, J lost 3 bases, and 20 bases lay in between. The CDR3 runs 14 residues.

This clonotype was counted at least ten times. This rearrangement joins TRBV6-5 to TRBJ1-1; no clear D. There are 16 residues in the CDR3. V was trimmed by 1 base and J by 5 bases, leaving 17 bases between them. Per the germline V gene, CDR1 is MNHEY and CDR2 is SVGAGI. Written as DNA, the CDR3 is TGTGCCAGCAGTTACTTGTTCGCCAGGATGGGGACTGAAGCTTTCTTT. Amino acid sequence: CASSYLFARMGTEAFF.

Many counts were recorded for this clonotype. This sequence joins TRBV25-1 and TRBJ1-6; TRBD1 is a possible D gene (5 bases). The CDR3 is 15 amino acids. V gave up 4 bases and J gave up 7 bases, with 14 bases separating them. The germline CDR1 and CDR2 sequences are MGHDK and SYGVNS. CDR3 protein: CASSAGQRVNSPLHF. The CDR3 DNA reads as TGTGCCAGCAGTGCGGGGCAGAGAGTAAATTCACCCCTCCACTTT.

This clonotype was recorded at least ten times. This chain joins TRBV7-2 and TRBJ2-5; D may be TRBD1 (6 bases). Germline V gene data show CDR1 as SGHTA and CDR2 as FQGNSA. V lost 7 bases, J lost 5 bases, and 14 bases lay in between. This CDR3 comprises 13 residues. CDR3 nucleotide sequence: TGTGCCAGCACCTCCAGGGGCGCGGAGACCCAGTACTTC. This codes for CASTSRGAETQYF.

This clonotype was detected only a few times. In nucleotides, the CDR3 is TGCAGCTCTAGCGGGATCTCCTACAATGAGCAGTTCTTC. Residues: CSSSGISYNEQFF. The gene calls are TRBV29-1 and TRBJ2-1, with TRBD2 identical over 9 bases. Germline V gene data show CDR1 as SQVTM and CDR2 as ANQGSEA. The CDR3 is 13 amino acids. The V gene end was trimmed by 8 bases and the J gene end by 0 bases; junction bases not matched to a gene: 2.

This clonotype was seen at least ten times. This chain uses TRBV7-2 with TRBJ2-3; 13 bases match TRBD2. The CDR3 has 15 residues. J gave up 10 bases and V 5 bases, and 9 bases lay outside the gene matches. From germline, CDR1 is SGHTA and CDR2 FQGNSA. In nucleotides, the CDR3 is TGTGCCAGCAGCGCGACCGGGACTAGCGGGGTCCCGCAGTATTTT. Translated, it gives CASSATGTSGVPQYF.

This clonotype was recorded at least ten times. The gene calls are TRBV29-1 and TRBJ2-3; possibly TRBD1 or TRBD2 for D (6 bases each). Trimming removed 5 bases at V and 6 bases at J, with 27 bases between. CDR1 and CDR2 from the germline V gene are SQVTM and ANQGSEA. The CDR3 contains 17 residues. CDR3 DNA: TGCAGCGTTTCCCTAAAGGCGGCGGGGCAGGGGAGGGATACGCAGTATTTT. Translated, it gives CSVSLKAAGQGRDTQYF.

This clonotype was seen only a few times. J is TRBJ2-1 and V is TRBV29-1; no clear D gene. The CDR3 length is 14 residues. Germline CDR1 is SQVTM and CDR2 is ANQGSEA. Deletions cut 4 bases from V and 6 bases from J, with 16 bases between. CDR3 DNA sequence: TGCAGCGTTGGCCGCCGGTCCCCGAGCAATGAGCAGTTCTTC. It codes for CSVGRRSPSNEQFF.

This clonotype came up a few times. Compared with germline, one end of the junction differs, possibly owing to a read error. This sequence joins TRBV12-3 or TRBV12-4 and TRBJ2-1, with 12 bases aligning to TRBD1. The CDR3 runs 16 residues. CDR3 amino acids: CASILGTGGDYNEQFF. The CDR3 coding sequence is TGTGCCAGCATTTTAGGGACAGGGGGCGATTACAATGAGCAGTTCTTC.

This clonotype has ten or more counts. The chain joins TRBV6-5 to TRBJ2-7, with 8 nucleotides matching TRBD1. Germline CDR1 reads MNHEY; CDR2 reads SVGAGI. V shed 6 bases and J 3 bases; nucleotides not matched to a gene: 4. The CDR3 spans 13 residues. The CDR3 loop reads CASSSGQDYEQYF. In DNA, the CDR3 is TGTGCCAGCAGCTCGGGACAGGACTACGAGCAGTACTTC.

The chain uses TRBV29-1 and TRBJ1-5; no clear D gene. Trimming cost V 4 bases and J 1 base, with 11 bases left between them. Germline lookup yields CDR1 SQVTM and CDR2 ANQGSEA. This CDR3 is built from 14 residues. The CDR3 reads CSVAGGSSNQPQHF. CDR3 DNA sequence: TGCAGCGTTGCAGGCGGGAGCAGCAATCAGCCCCAGCATTTT.

This clonotype was detected ten times or more. The chain is built from TRBV12-3 or TRBV12-4 and TRBJ1-1; no clear D gene. CDR3 size: 14 residues. Trimming shortened V by 2 bases and J by 1 base, and 8 bases separated the two germline ends. The CDR3 DNA reads as TGTGCCAGCAGTTTAAAGGGAGGGAACACTGAAGCTTTCTTT. This codes for CASSLKGGNTEAFF.

The table lists this clonotype with many counts. The chain employs TRBV29-1 and TRBJ1-4; D is ambiguous. V was clipped by 7 bases and J by 5 bases, with 5 bases between them. The CDR3 loop spans 10 amino acids. Per the germline V gene, CDR1 is SQVTM and CDR2 is ANQGSEA. Here the CDR3 reads CSARNEKLFF. CDR3 DNA sequence: TGCAGCGCCCGGAATGAAAAACTGTTTTTT. Full variable domain (remainder filled in from reference TRBV29-1 and TRBJ1-4): SAVISQKPSRDICQRGTSLTIQCQVDSQVTMMFWYRQQPGQSLTLIATANQGSEATYESGFVIDKFPISRPNLTFSTLTVSNMSPEDSSIYLCSARNEKLFFGSGTQLSVL.

In its sample, this clonotype was seen a few times. V usage is TRBV29-1 and J usage is TRBJ1-2; D ambiguous. V was trimmed by 5 bases and J by 3 bases, leaving 13 bases between them. CDR1 is SQVTM, CDR2 ANQGSEA, per germline. This CDR3 is 13 amino acids long. CDR3 sequence reads: CSVHKREDYGYTF. DNA for the CDR3: TGCAGCGTTCACAAGAGGGAGGACTATGGCTACACCTTC.

The chain is built from TRBV3-1 and TRBJ2-7, with 10 bases fitting TRBD1. The CDR3 has 14 amino acids. CDR1 is LGHDT, CDR2 YNNKEL, per germline (reference sequence). Trimming cost V 5 bases and J 2 bases; bases outside gene matches: 3. CDR3 sequence reads: CASSDGQGAYEQYF. CDR3 in DNA: TGTGCCAGCAGCGACGGACAGGGGGCCTACGAGCAGTACTTC.

This clonotype turned up a few times. The chain employs TRBV14 and TRBJ2-1; no reliable D call. The CDR3 covers 14 residues. Germline V CDR1 and CDR2: SGHDN, FVKESK. V dropped 5 bases and J dropped 4 bases, with 12 bases sitting between them. CDR3 region: CASSYSARYNEQFF. The CDR3 DNA reads TGTGCCAGCAGCTACTCAGCTCGGTACAATGAGCAGTTCTTC.

This clonotype was counted only a few times. The V and J genes are TRBV20-1 and TRBJ2-1; 8 bases map to TRBD2. The CDR3 covers 15 residues. Germline loops: CDR1 DFQATT, CDR2 SNEGSKA (reference sequence). The ends lost 5 bases at V and 7 bases at J; junction bases unmatched: 13. The CDR3 region has the DNA TGCAGTGCTGGCGGGGGGCTAGTTTCGCGGAATGAGCAGTTCTTC. It translates to CSAGGGLVSRNEQFF.

This clonotype has ten or more counts. This chain uses TRBV7-3 with TRBJ2-1, with 13 bases matching TRBD2. V lost 6 bases and J lost 1; bases outside the gene matches: 9. The CDR3 has 18 amino acids. Germline-derived CDR1 and CDR2 are SGHTA and FQGTGA. The CDR3 spells CASRTSGRQTGSYNEQFF. CDR3 sequence (DNA): TGTGCCAGCAGGACTAGCGGGAGGCAAACCGGGTCCTACAATGAGCAGTTCTTC.

V is TRBV2 and J is TRBJ2-7; 7 bases line up with TRBD2. The CDR3 is made up of 15 amino acids. Unmatched junction bases numbered 5, after V lost 3 bases and J lost 0 bases. Germline V CDR1 and CDR2: SNHLY, FYNNEI. The CDR3 region has the DNA TGTGCCAGCAGTGATTCCCCTAGCGGCTCCTACGAGCAGTACTTC. Encoded protein: CASSDSPSGSYEQYF.

This clonotype was seen at least ten times. Here the CDR3 reads CASSLQAAANEKLFF. Written as DNA, the CDR3 is TGTGCCAGCAGCCTACAGGCCGCAGCTAATGAAAAACTGTTTTTT. The chain links TRBV4-2 to TRBJ1-4; maybe TRBD1 (5 bases). V gave up 4 bases and J gave up 3 bases, with 12 bases separating them. This CDR3 contains 15 residues. Germline V CDR1 and CDR2: LGHNA, YNFKEQ.

This clonotype was recorded many times. CDR3: CSAYELSGPSYEQYF. CDR3 sequence (DNA): TGCAGTGCCTACGAGCTCAGCGGGCCTTCCTACGAGCAGTACTTC. The chain links TRBV20-1 to TRBJ2-7, with a possible D match to TRBD2 (6 bases). Germline CDR1 DFQATT, CDR2 SNEGSKA (reference sequence). The germline V and J ends were trimmed by 6 bases and 1 base, with 19 bases remaining between them. This CDR3 is 15 amino acids long.

This rearrangement joins TRBV3-1 to TRBJ1-6; D remains unclear. Between the trimmed V and J ends, which lost 0 bases and 4 bases, there was a span of 13 bases. Per the germline V gene, CDR1 is LGHDT and CDR2 is YNNKEL (reference sequence). This CDR3 is built from 17 residues. This CDR3 reads CASSQEVSTVYNSPLHF. As DNA, the CDR3 is TGTGCCAGCAGCCAAGAGGTTTCGACGGTTTATAATTCACCCCTCCACTTT.

The chain joins TRBV5-1 to TRBJ2-5; 8 nucleotides agree with TRBD2. V shed 1 base, J shed 5 bases, and the junction held 4 bases outside the gene matches. The germline V gene has CDR1 SGHRS and CDR2 YFSETQ. The CDR3 loop spans 14 amino acids. CDR3 in amino acids: CASSLSGGPETQYF. The CDR3 DNA sequence: TGCGCCAGCAGCTTGAGCGGGGGCCCGGAGACCCAGTACTTC.

This clonotype was observed at least ten times. V is TRBV5-1 and J is TRBJ1-1, with a weak D call TRBD1 (5 bases). The V gene's germline CDR1 is SGHRS and CDR2 YFSETQ. The CDR3 has 15 residues. V lost 5 bases and J 4 bases, leaving 18 bases between the germline ends. CDR3 region: CASRGEPGTATEAFF. CDR3 nucleotide sequence: TGCGCCAGCAGAGGAGAACCGGGGACGGCCACTGAAGCTTTCTTT.

The genes are TRBV11-2 and TRBJ2-4; D is undetermined. V was cut by 0 bases and J by 15 bases, with 15 bases left in between. The length of the CDR3 is 13 residues. CDR1 and CDR2 from the germline V gene are SGHAT and FQNNGV. CDR3 sequence: CASSLDRALLLYF. The CDR3 DNA reads as TGTGCCAGCAGCTTAGATAGAGCACTACTTTTGTACTTC.

This clonotype has at least ten counts. The chain carries TRBV7-3 and TRBJ2-2, with D tentatively TRBD1 (6 bases). Germline CDR1 SGHTA, CDR2 FQGTGA. The CDR3 covers 12 residues. With 5 bases removed from V and 8 bases from J, the gap between germline ends came to 9 bases. The DNA of the CDR3 is TGTGCCAGCAGCCGGACAGTTGGGGAGCTGTTTTTT. It specifies CASSRTVGELFF.